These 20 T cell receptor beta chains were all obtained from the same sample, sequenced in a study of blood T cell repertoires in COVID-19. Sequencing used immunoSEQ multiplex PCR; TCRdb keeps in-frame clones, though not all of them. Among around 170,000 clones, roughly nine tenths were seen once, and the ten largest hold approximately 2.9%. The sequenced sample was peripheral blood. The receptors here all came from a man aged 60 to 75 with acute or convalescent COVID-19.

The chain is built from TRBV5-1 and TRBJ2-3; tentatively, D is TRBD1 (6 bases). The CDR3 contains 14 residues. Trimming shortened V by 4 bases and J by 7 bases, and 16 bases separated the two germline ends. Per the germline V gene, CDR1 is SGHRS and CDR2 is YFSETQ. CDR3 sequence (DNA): TGCGCCAGCAGCCGGCCAGACAGGCCTCATACGCAGTATTTT. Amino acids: CASSRPDRPHTQYF. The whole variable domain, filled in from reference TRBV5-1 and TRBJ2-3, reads KAGVTQTPRYLIKTRGQQVTLSCSPISGHRSVSWYQQTPGQGLQFLFEYFSETQRNKGNFPGRFSGRQFSNSRSEMNVSTLELGDSALYLCASSRPDRPHTQYFGPGTRLTVL.

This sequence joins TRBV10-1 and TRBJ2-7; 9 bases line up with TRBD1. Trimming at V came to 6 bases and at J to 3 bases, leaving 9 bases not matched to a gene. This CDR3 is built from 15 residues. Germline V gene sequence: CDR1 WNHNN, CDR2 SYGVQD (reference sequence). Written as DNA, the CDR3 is TGCGCCAGCAGGCTCCCGGGACAGGGAAACTACGAGCAGTACTTC. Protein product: CASRLPGQGNYEQYF.

This CDR3 reads CASTSNRGSNYGYTF. DNA for the CDR3: TGTGCCAGCACCTCGAACAGGGGAAGCAACTATGGCTACACCTTC. V gene TRBV27 combines with J gene TRBJ1-2; 7 nucleotides align to TRBD1. Germline V gene sequence: CDR1 MNHEY, CDR2 SMNVEV (reference sequence). This CDR3 has 15 residues. V gave up 7 bases and J gave up 2 bases; unmatched junction bases: 10.

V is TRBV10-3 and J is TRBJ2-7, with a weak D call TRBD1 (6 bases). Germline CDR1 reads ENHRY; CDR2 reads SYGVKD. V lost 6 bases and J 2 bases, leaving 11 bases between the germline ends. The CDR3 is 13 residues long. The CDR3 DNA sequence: TGTGCCATCAGAGTCCGGGACACCTACGAGCAGTACTTC. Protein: CAIRVRDTYEQYF.

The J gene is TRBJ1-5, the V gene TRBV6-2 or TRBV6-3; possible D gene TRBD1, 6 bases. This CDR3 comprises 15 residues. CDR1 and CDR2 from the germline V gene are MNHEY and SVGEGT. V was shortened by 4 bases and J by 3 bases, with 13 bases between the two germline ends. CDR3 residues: CASSLGGKVNQPQHF. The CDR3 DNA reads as TGTGCCAGCAGTTTAGGGGGAAAGGTCAATCAGCCCCAGCATTTT.

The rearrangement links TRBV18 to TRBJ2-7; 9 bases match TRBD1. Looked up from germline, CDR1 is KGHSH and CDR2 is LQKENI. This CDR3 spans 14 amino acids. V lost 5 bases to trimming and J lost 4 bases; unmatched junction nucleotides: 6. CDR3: CASSLQGAGYEQYF. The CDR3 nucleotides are TGTGCCAGCTCATTACAGGGGGCAGGTTACGAGCAGTACTTC.

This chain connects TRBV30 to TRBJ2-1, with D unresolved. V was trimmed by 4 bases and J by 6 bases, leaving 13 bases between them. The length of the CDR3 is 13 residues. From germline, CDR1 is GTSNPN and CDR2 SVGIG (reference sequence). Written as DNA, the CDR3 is TGTGCCTGGACAACGCAGGCCAGCAATGAGCAGTTCTTC. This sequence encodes CAWTTQASNEQFF. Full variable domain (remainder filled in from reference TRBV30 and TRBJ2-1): SQTIHQWPATLVQPVGSPLSLECTVEGTSNPNLYWYRQAAGRGLQLLFYSVGIGQISSEVPQNLSASRPQDRQFILSSKKLLLSDSGFYLCAWTTQASNEQFFGPGTRLTVL.

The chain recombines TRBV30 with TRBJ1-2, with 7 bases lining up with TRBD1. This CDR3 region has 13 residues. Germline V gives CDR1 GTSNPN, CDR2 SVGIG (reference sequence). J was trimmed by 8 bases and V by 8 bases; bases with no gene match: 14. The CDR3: CARGGARGRGYTF. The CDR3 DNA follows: TGTGCCCGCGGCGGGGCGAGGGGGCGGGGCTACACCTTC.

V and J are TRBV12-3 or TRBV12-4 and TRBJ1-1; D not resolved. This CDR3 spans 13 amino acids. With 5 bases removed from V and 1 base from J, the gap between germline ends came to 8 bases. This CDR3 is CASSKEQNTEAFF. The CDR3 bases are TGTGCCAGCAGTAAAGAACAGAACACTGAAGCTTTCTTT.

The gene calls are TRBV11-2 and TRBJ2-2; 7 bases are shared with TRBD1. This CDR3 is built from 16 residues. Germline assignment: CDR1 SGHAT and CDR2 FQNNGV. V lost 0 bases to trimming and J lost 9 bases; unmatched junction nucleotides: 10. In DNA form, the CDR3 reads TGTGCCAGCAGCTTAGATTTAACAGGGGTAATAAGGGAGCTGTTTTTT. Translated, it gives CASSLDLTGVIRELFF.

This CDR3 is CASSFGTRVNTHNEQFF. The CDR3 bases are TGTGCCAGCTCTTTCGGGACTCGGGTGAATACCCACAATGAGCAGTTCTTC. J is TRBJ2-1 and V is TRBV18; TRBD2 is a possible D gene (6 bases). V dropped 6 bases and J dropped 5 bases, with 23 bases sitting between them. Per the germline V gene, CDR1 is KGHSH and CDR2 is LQKENI. CDR3 size: 17 residues.

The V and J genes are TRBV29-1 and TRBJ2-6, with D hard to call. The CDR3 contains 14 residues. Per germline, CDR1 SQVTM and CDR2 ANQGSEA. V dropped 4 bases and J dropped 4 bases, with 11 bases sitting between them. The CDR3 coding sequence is TGCAGCGTTGGCGCAGGCACCGGGGCCAACGTCCTGACTTTC. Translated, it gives CSVGAGTGANVLTF.

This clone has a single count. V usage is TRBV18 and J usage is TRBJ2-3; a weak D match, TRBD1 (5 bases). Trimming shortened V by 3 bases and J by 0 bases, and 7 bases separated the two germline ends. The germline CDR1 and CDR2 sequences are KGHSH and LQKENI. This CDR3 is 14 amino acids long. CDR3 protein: CASSPGQSTDTQYF. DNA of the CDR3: TGTGCCAGCTCACCGGGGCAGAGCACAGATACGCAGTATTTT.

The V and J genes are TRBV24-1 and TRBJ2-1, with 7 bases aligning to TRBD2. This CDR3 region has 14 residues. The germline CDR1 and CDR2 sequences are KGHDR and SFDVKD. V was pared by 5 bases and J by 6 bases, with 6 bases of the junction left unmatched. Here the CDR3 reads CATSVSGAANEQFF. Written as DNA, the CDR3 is TGTGCCACCAGTGTGAGCGGGGCCGCCAATGAGCAGTTCTTC.

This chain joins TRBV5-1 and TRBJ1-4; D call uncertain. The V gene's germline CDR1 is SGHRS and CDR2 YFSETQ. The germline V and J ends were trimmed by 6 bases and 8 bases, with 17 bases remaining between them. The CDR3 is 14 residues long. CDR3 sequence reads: CASNGGGPGEKLFF. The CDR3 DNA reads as TGCGCCAGCAACGGTGGCGGGCCTGGCGAAAAACTGTTTTTT. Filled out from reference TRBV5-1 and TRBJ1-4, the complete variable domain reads KAGVTQTPRYLIKTRGQQVTLSCSPISGHRSVSWYQQTPGQGLQFLFEYFSETQRNKGNFPGRFSGRQFSNSRSEMNVSTLELGDSALYLCASNGGGPGEKLFFGSGTQLSVL.

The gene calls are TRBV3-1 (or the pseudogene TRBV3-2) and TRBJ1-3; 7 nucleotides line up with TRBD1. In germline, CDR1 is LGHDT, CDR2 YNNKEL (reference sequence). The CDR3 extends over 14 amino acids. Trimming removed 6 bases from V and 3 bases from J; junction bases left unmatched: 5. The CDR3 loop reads CASRQTGVGNTIYF. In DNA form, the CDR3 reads TGTGCCAGCAGACAAACAGGGGTTGGAAACACCATATATTTT.

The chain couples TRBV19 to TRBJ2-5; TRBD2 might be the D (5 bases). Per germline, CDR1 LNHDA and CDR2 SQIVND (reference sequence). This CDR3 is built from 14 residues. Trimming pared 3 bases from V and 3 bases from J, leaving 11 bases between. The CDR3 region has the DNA TGTGCCAGTAGTATTGGAGGCGGCGAAGAGACCCAGTACTTC. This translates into CASSIGGGEETQYF.

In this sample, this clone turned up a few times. The CDR3 DNA follows: TGTGCCAGCAGCCAGGGGACAGGGCCTTACAATGAGCAGTTCTTC. Its protein product is CASSQGTGPYNEQFF. The chain couples TRBV28 to TRBJ2-1; 9 bases match TRBD1. V lost 6 bases and J lost 4; bases outside the gene matches: 7. The CDR3 runs 15 residues. In germline, CDR1 is MDHEN, CDR2 SYDVKM.

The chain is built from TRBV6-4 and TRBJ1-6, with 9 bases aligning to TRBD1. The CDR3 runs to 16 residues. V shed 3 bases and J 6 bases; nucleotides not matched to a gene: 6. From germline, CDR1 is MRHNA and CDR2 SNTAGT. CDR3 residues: CASSDLRDRVNSPLHF. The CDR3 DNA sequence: TGTGCCAGCAGTGATCTGAGGGACAGGGTTAATTCACCCCTCCACTTT.

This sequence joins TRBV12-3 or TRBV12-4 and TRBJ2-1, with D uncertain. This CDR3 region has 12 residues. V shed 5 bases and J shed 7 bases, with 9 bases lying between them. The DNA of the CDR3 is TGTGCCAGCAGTCCCACCAGGAATGAGCAGTTCTTC. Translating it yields CASSPTRNEQFF.